One and the same sample provided the 5 T cell receptor beta chains below, sequenced in a study of blood T cell repertoires in COVID-19. Assay: immunoSEQ multiplex PCR; the TCRdb copy retains only in-frame clones and omits some. The table records under 170,000 clones, roughly 87% of them present only once. The material sequenced was peripheral blood. The receptors were sampled from a woman in her sixties or seventies with active or convalescent COVID-19.

The chain employs TRBV5-4 and TRBJ1-6, with 7 nucleotides matching TRBD1. This CDR3 spans 14 amino acids. J was trimmed by 7 bases and V by 3 bases; bases with no gene match: 4. CDR1 and CDR2 from the germline V gene are SGHNT and YYREEE (reference sequence). The CDR3 protein is CASSYTGDNSPLHF. DNA for the CDR3: TGTGCCAGCAGCTACACAGGGGACAATTCACCCCTCCACTTT.

The chain joins TRBV6-1 to TRBJ2-3, with 8 bases that match TRBD1. This CDR3 is built from 19 residues. The germline CDR1 and CDR2 sequences are MNHNS and SASEGT. V gave up 4 bases and J gave up 6 bases; unmatched junction bases: 21. The CDR3 is CASSALVRGPAALRDTQYF. The CDR3, as DNA: TGTGCCAGCAGTGCACTTGTCAGGGGGCCCGCCGCCCTGCGGGATACGCAGTATTTT.

The chain employs TRBV4-1 and TRBJ2-3; 8 bases agree with TRBD2. The J segment lost 5 bases and the V segment lost 0 bases, leaving 10 bases of the junction unmatched. This CDR3 comprises 17 residues. Germline V lookup: CDR1 MGHRA, CDR2 YSYEKL. CDR3: CASSQDGYERGKDTQYF. Here the CDR3 DNA reads TGCGCCAGCAGCCAAGACGGGTATGAGCGGGGGAAAGATACGCAGTATTTT.

The V gene is TRBV20-1, the J gene TRBJ1-2; D not resolved. Germline V CDR1 and CDR2: DFQATT, SNEGSKA (reference sequence). CDR3 length: 13 amino acids. The V gene lost 3 bases and the J gene lost 6 bases, with 14 bases spanning the gap. Written as DNA, the CDR3 is TGCAGTGCTAGTTCCAGGCGATATCATGGCTACACCTTC. It is translated as CSASSRRYHGYTF.

This clone was picked up a small number of times. The chain recombines TRBV5-6 with TRBJ1-1, with 9 bases fitting TRBD1. CDR1 is SGHDT and CDR2 is YYEEEE in the germline V gene. J lost 7 bases, V lost 0 bases, and 7 bases had no gene match. The CDR3 runs to 15 residues. CDR3 sequence (DNA): TGTGCCAGCAGCTTGGATACAGGGGGCAGGGGTGAAGCTTTCTTT. It specifies CASSLDTGGRGEAFF. The full variable domain, in which reference TRBV5-6 and TRBJ1-1 provide the parts outside the CDR3, is DAGVTQSPTHLIKTRGQQVTLRCSPKSGHDTVSWYQQALGQGPQFIFQYYEEEERQRGNFPDRFSGHQFPNYSSELNVNALLLGDSALYLCASSLDTGGRGEAFFGQGTRLTVV.